This T cell receptor beta chain was found in a study of cytomegalovirus exposure and HLA in healthy donors. With 60 Vbeta and 13 Jbeta primers, the PCR was carried out. The assay was immunoSEQ multiplex PCR, and TCRdb's table has in-frame clones only and misses some. The sample lists 200,000 to 250,000 clones, around four fifths occurring once. Per the germline V gene, CDR1 is SGHTA and CDR2 is FQGTGA. This CDR3 has 16 residues. The V gene end was trimmed by 5 bases and the J gene end by 2 bases; junction bases not matched to a gene: 10. This chain joins TRBV7-3 and TRBJ2-3; 7 nucleotides agree with TRBD2. The sequence came from a male donor in good health and CMV-seronegative. Source material: PBMCs. Written as DNA, the CDR3 is TGTGCCAGCAGCCCCCGGGGGGAACGAGACACAGATACGCAGTATTTT. As protein: CASSPRGERDTDTQYF.